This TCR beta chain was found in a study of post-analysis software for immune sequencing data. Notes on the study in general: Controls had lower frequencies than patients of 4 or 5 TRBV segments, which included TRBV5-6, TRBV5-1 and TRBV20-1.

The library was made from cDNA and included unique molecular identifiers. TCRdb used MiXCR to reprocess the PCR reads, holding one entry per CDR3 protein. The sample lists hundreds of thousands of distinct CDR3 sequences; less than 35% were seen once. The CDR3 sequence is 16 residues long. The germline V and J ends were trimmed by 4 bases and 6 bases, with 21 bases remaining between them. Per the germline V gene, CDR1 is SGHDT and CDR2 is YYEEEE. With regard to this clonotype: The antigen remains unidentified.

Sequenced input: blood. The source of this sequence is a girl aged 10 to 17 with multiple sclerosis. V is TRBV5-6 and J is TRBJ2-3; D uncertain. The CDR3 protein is CASSRGEVGRRDTQYF. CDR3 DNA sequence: TGTGCCAGCAGCCGCGGTGAGGTGGGTAGAAGGGATACGCAGTATTTT.